This T cell receptor beta chain was obtained from a study of regulatory T cells in long-lasting Graves disease. The authors built TCR beta libraries using iRepertoire HTBI primers and Arm-PCR of CDR3 regions. TCRdb analysed the multiplex PCR reads with MiXCR anew, one entry per CDR3 protein. The sample lists about 460,000 distinct CDR3 sequences; about 14% were seen once. Whole-study findings and limits: The study found persistent patients shared more public clonotypes (fewer than 3,000) than new patients (nearly 1,000).

This clonotype occurred a few times. Its matching antigen is unknown. The time point denotes: newly diagnosed GD, antithyroid drugs for less than 3 months. The TCR library was prepared using RNA isolated from PBMCs. The same sample was also studied in work on T cells in Graves' hyperthyroidism and ophthalmopathy. Turning to that study: Uncontrolled infections, other autoimmune diseases, pregnancy or lactation led to exclusion of patients. The TCR CDR3 first-round RT-PCR relied on the HTBI primer set. The model made its ophthalmopathy prediction, and onset followed a median about 5.9 months later.

This specimen consisted of peripheral blood mononuclear cells (PBMCs), obtained at new diagnosis, from a patient treated with antithyroid drugs. This TCR derives from a woman aged 45-60 years with Graves disease.

The CDR3 here is CASSLGGGTLDEQYF. CDR3 sequence (DNA): TGTGCCAGCAGCCTCGGGGGCGGGACGTTGGACGAGCAGTACTTC. The chain links TRBV5-4 to TRBJ2-7; D possibly matches TRBD1 or TRBD2 (6 bases each). This CDR3 spans 15 amino acids. Trimming took off 4 bases at V and 5 bases at J, with 19 bases between the two ends. Germline CDR1 and CDR2: SGHNT and YYREEE (reference sequence).